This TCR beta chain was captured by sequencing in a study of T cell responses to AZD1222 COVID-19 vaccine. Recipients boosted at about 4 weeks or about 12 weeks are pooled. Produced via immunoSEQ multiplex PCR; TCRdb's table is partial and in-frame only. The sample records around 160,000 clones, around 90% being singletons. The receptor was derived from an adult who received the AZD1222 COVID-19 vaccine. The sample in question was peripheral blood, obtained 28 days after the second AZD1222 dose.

The CDR3 sequence is CASSTYRPSGTGELFF. CDR3 coding DNA: TGTGCCAGCAGTACCTACCGGCCCTCGGGGACCGGGGAGCTGTTTTTT. The gene calls are TRBV2 and TRBJ2-2; maybe TRBD2 (5 bases). V lost 5 bases to trimming and J lost 5 bases, with 18 bases between them. The germline gives CDR1 SNHLY, CDR2 FYNNEI. This CDR3 region has 16 residues.